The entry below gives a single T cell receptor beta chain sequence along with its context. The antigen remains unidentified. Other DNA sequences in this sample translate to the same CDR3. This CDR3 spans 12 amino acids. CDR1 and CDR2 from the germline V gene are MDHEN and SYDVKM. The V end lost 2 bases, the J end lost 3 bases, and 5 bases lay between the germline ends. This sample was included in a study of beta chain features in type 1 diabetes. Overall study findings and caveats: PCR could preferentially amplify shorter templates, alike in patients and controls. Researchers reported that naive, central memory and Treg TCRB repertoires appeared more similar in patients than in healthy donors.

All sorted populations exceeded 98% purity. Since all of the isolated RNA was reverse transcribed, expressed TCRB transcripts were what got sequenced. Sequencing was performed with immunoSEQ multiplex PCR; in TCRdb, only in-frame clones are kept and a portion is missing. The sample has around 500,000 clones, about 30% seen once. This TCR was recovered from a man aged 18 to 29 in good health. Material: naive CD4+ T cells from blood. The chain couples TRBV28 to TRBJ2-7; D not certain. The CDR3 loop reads CASSLAGYEQYF. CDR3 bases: TGTGCCAGCAGTTTAGCTGGCTACGAGCAGTACTTC. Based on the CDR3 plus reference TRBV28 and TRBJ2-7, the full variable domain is DVKVTQSSRYLVKRTGEKVFLECVQDMDHENMFWYRQDPGLGLRLIYFSYDVKMKEKGDIPEGYSVSREKKERFSLILESASTNQTSMYLCASSLAGYEQYFGPGTRLTVT.